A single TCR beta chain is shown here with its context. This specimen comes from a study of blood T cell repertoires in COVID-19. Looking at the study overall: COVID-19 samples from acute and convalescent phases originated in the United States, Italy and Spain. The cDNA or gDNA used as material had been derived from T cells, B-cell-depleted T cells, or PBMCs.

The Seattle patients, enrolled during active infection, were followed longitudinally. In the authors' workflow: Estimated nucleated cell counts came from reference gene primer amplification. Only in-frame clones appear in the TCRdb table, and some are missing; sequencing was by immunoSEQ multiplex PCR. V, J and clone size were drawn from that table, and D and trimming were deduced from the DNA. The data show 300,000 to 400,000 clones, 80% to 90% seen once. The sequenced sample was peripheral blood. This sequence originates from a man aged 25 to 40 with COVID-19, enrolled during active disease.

DNA for the CDR3: TGTGCCAGCAGCTCGGACAGGGTCTCCTACGAGCAGTACTTC. It yields the protein CASSSDRVSYEQYF. The rearrangement joins TRBV7-2 to TRBJ2-7, with 8 positions matching TRBD1. Germline lookup yields CDR1 SGHTA and CDR2 FQGNSA. The CDR3 extends over 14 amino acids. V dropped 4 bases and J dropped 0; count of bases not matched to a gene: 2.